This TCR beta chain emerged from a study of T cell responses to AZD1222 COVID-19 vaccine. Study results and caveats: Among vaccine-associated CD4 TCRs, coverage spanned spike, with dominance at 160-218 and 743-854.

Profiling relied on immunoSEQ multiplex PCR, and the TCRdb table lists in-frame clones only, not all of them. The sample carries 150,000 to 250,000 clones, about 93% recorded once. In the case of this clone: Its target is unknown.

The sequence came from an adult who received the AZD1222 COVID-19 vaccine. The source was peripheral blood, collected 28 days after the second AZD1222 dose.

The CDR3 DNA follows: TGTGCCAGCGGGGAGTTTCTACAGGAAATGACCCTAGGGATAGGCTACACCTTC. Its protein is CASGEFLQEMTLGIGYTF. This chain connects TRBV5-6 to TRBJ1-2; D is possibly TRBD1 (5 bases). Trimming removed 7 bases at V and 8 bases at J, with 33 bases between. CDR1 is SGHDT, CDR2 YYEEEE, per germline. CDR3 length equals 18 residues.